This T cell receptor beta chain is drawn from a study of blood T cell repertoires in COVID-19. About the study: Sites across the United States, Italy and Spain contributed samples from acute and convalescent COVID-19. PBMCs, B-cell-depleted T cells, or T cells provided the cDNA or gDNA that made up the material.

Per the germline V gene, CDR1 is MNHNS and CDR2 is SASEGT. The CDR3 consists of 20 residues. The junction had 23 bases not matched to a gene; V was cut back by 3 bases and J by 6 bases. Authors' processing steps: Estimation of nucleated cell counts was performed using reference gene primer amplification. The method was immunoSEQ multiplex PCR; TCRdb's version includes in-frame clones alone and lacks a portion of them. V, J and clone size are taken as reported in that table, and D and trimming were inferred from the DNA itself. This table holds some 700,000 clones, 75% to 90% found once. Input material: peripheral blood. The chain is built from TRBV6-1 and TRBJ1-5, with 7 bases fitting TRBD1. The clonotype originates from a woman aged 18-30 years with acute or convalescent COVID-19. This CDR3 reads CASSDPSDRPKSRVGQPQHF. DNA for the CDR3: TGTGCCAGCAGTGACCCCTCGGACAGGCCGAAGTCCCGAGTGGGTCAGCCCCAGCATTTT.